Included here is one T cell receptor (beta chain) sequence, with context. The data were obtained in a study of blood T cell repertoires in COVID-19. Study-wide background: Spain, Italy and the United States supplied samples that represented acute and convalescent COVID-19.

Under the authors' procedure: Counts of nucleated cells, estimated from reference gene primer amplification, were obtained. The repertoire was sequenced with immunoSEQ multiplex PCR; TCRdb's copy has only in-frame clones and lacks some. That table supplies the V and J calls and clone size; D and trimming were determined from the DNA. The sample has 91,000 or so clones, 75% to 95% seen once. This sequence originates from a woman between 45 and 60 years old in a cohort sampled during active COVID-19. Sequenced input: peripheral blood.

The CDR3 loop reads CASSSGQGAFNEQFF. CDR3 coding DNA: TGTGCCAGCAGTTCGGGACAGGGGGCATTTAATGAGCAGTTCTTC. The chain combines TRBV28 with TRBJ2-1; 12 nucleotides match TRBD1. V lost 4 bases, J lost 7 bases, and 5 bases stayed unmatched. CDR3 length: 15 amino acids. Germline lookup yields CDR1 MDHEN and CDR2 SYDVKM.